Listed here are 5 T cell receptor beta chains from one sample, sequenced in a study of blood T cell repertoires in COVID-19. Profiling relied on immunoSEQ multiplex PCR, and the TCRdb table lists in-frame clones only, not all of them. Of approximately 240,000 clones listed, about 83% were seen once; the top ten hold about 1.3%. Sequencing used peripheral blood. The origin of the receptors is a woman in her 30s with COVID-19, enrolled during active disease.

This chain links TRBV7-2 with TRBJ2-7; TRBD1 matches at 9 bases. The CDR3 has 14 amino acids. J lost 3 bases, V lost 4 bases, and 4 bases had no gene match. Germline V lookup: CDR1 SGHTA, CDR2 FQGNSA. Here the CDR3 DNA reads TGTGCCAGCAGCTCCGGGACAGGGTACTACGAGCAGTACTTC. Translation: CASSSGTGYYEQYF.

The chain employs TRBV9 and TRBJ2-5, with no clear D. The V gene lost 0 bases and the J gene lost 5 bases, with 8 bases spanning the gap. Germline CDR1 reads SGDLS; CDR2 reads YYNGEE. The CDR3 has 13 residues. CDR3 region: CASSVGGRETQYF. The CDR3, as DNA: TGTGCCAGCAGCGTAGGCGGTAGGGAGACCCAGTACTTC.

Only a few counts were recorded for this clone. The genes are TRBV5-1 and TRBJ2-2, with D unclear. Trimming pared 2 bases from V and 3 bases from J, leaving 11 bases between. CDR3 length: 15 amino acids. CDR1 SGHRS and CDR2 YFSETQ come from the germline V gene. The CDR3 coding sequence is TGCGCCAGCAGCTTCCCCGCCCCGGACACCGGGGAGCTGTTTTTT. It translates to CASSFPAPDTGELFF.

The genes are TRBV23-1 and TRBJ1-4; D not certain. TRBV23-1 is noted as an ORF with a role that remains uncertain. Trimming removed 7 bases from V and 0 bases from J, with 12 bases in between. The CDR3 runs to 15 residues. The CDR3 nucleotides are TGCGCCAGCACCACATCCGTGGCAACTAATGAAAAACTGTTTTTT. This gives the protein CASTTSVATNEKLFF.

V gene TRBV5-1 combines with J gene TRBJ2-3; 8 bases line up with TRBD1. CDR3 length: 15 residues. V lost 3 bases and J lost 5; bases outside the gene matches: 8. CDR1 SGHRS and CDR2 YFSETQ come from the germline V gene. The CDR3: CASSWGQGAQDTQYF. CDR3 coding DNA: TGCGCCAGCAGCTGGGGTCAGGGGGCGCAAGATACGCAGTATTTT. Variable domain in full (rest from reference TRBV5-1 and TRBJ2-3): KAGVTQTPRYLIKTRGQQVTLSCSPISGHRSVSWYQQTPGQGLQFLFEYFSETQRNKGNFPGRFSGRQFSNSRSEMNVSTLELGDSALYLCASSWGQGAQDTQYFGPGTRLTVL.